This T cell receptor beta chain appears in the sequencing data of a study of blood T cell repertoires in COVID-19. The assay was immunoSEQ multiplex PCR, and TCRdb's table has in-frame clones only and misses some. The sample holds a few hundred thousand clones; 70% to 90% are singletons and the top ten take under 9%. Germline CDR1 and CDR2: LGHNA and YSLEER. The CDR3 runs 15 residues. V shed 4 bases and J 1 base; nucleotides not matched to a gene: 4. This sequence originates from a woman aged 70-85 years with active or convalescent COVID-19. The rearrangement joins TRBV4-3 to TRBJ2-7; TRBD1 matches 10 bases. The sample consisted of peripheral blood. The CDR3 nucleotides are TGCGCCAGCAGCCGGACAGGGGGAAGTTCCTACGAGCAGTACTTC. Its translation is CASSRTGGSSYEQYF.